Sequencing of this T cell receptor beta chain was carried out in a study of blood T cell repertoires in COVID-19. Looking at the study overall: COVID-19 samples collected from the United States, Italy and Spain covered acute and convalescent phases.

Profiling relied on immunoSEQ multiplex PCR, and the TCRdb table lists in-frame clones only, not all of them. The profile covers about 250,000 clones, with around 89% appearing a single time and about 0.99% taken by the ten largest. This TCR was recovered from a woman aged 40 to 50 who had recovered from COVID-19. The material sequenced was peripheral blood.

CDR3: CAGRTGNTIYF. The CDR3 DNA sequence: TGTGCCGGAAGGACAGGGAACACCATATATTTT. The V call is TRBV30, the J call TRBJ1-3, with TRBD1 identical over 8 bases. The germline gives CDR1 GTSNPN, CDR2 SVGIG (reference sequence). V gave up 8 bases and J gave up 7 bases; unmatched junction bases: 4. This CDR3 contains 11 residues.